The sequence of this T cell receptor beta chain was determined in a study of cytomegalovirus exposure and HLA in healthy donors. Study summary: Across 300 to 400 genotyped donors, 81% landed in the Caucasian-associated ancestry cluster. Study-wide findings and caveats: TCR beta V- and J-gene trimming, according to a later analysis, was linked to a missense DCLRE1C variant. Productive status was seen about 87% or about 30% of the time for most TCR beta V segments in an earlier analysis.

Points on this clone: Its antigen remains unknown.

PCR involved 60 Vbeta and 13 Jbeta primers. TCRdb's table, derived via immunoSEQ multiplex PCR, lists solely in-frame clones and lacks some. The sample contains approximately 100,000 clones, around two thirds of which appear only once. The CDR3 consists of 13 residues. CDR1 and CDR2 from the germline V gene are SNHLY and FYNNEI. Trimming removed 4 bases at V and 5 bases at J, with 11 bases between. The origin of this receptor is a man in his forties or fifties in good health and CMV-seropositive. Source material: PBMCs. The chain couples TRBV2 to TRBJ1-1, with D possibly being TRBD1 (6 bases). CDR3 in DNA: TGTGCCAGCAGTGGGATCAGGGGTACTGAAGCTTTCTTT. This translates into CASSGIRGTEAFF.